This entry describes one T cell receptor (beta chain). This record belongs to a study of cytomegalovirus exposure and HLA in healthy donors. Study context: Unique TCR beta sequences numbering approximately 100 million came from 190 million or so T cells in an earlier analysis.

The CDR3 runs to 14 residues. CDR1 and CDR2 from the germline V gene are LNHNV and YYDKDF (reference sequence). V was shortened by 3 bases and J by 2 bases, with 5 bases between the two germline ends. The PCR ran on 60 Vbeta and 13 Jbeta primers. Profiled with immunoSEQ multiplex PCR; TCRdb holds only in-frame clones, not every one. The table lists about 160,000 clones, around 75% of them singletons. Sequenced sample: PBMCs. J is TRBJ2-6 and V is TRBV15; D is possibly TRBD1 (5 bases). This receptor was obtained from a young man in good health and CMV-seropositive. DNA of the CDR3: TGTGCCACCAGCAGGACAGCTGGGGCCAACGTCCTGACTTTC. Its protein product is CATSRTAGANVLTF.